The 7 T cell receptor beta chains listed next were all sequenced from one sample in a study of blood T cell repertoires in COVID-19. The assay was immunoSEQ multiplex PCR, and TCRdb's table has in-frame clones only and misses some. The sample yields about 210,000 clones, about 86% seen once. Material for sequencing was peripheral blood. Receptors were obtained from a woman aged 45-65 years with acute or convalescent COVID-19.

The J gene is TRBJ1-2, the V gene TRBV25-1, with 7 bases fitting TRBD1. The germline CDR1 and CDR2 sequences are MGHDK and SYGVNS. CDR3 size: 16 residues. The junction had 12 bases not matched to a gene; V was cut back by 2 bases and J by 6 bases. CDR3 sequence reads: CASSERWGEGADGYTF. The DNA for the CDR3 is TGTGCCAGCAGTGAACGGTGGGGAGAGGGGGCGGATGGCTACACCTTC.

J is TRBJ2-7 and V is TRBV3-1 (or the pseudogene TRBV3-2); perhaps TRBD2 as D (6 bases). The germline V and J ends were trimmed by 1 base and 5 bases, with 15 bases remaining between them. Looked up from germline, CDR1 is LGHDT and CDR2 is YNNKEL (reference sequence). CDR3 length: 15 residues. CDR3 loop: CASSQATSPADEQYF. The CDR3 nucleotides read TGTGCCAGCAGCCAAGCGACTAGTCCGGCGGACGAGCAGTACTTC.

The rearrangement joins TRBV28 to TRBJ1-5; possible D gene TRBD1, 5 bases. V lost 11 bases, J lost 3 bases, and 32 bases lay in between. CDR3 size: 19 residues. Germline CDR1 reads MDHEN; CDR2 reads SYDVKM. The CDR3 is CASLPGGDGGGLVNQPQHF. In DNA form, the CDR3 reads TGTGCCTCCCTTCCCGGGGGGGATGGGGGGGGTCTGGTCAATCAGCCCCAGCATTTT.

This clone was picked up a small number of times. This chain joins TRBV2 and TRBJ1-2; no reliable D call. The CDR3 length is 15 residues. CDR1 SNHLY and CDR2 FYNNEI come from the germline V gene. V lost 2 bases, J lost 6 bases, and 16 bases lay in between. The CDR3 here is CASSEREGGVDGYTF. The CDR3 DNA follows: TGTGCCAGCAGTGAAAGGGAGGGCGGGGTGGATGGCTACACCTTC.

This chain connects TRBV28 to TRBJ1-2, with 8 bases matching TRBD1. Trimming removed 3 bases from V and 0 bases from J; junction bases left unmatched: 6. The CDR3 is 16 amino acids. Germline loops: CDR1 MDHEN, CDR2 SYDVKM. CDR3 nucleotides: TGTGCCAGCAGTTTCCCCACAGGGGGACCTAACTATGGCTACACCTTC. Protein product: CASSFPTGGPNYGYTF.

The chain has TRBV27 and TRBJ2-3, with D possibly being TRBD1 (6 bases). The CDR3 runs to 14 residues. V dropped 4 bases and J dropped 3 bases, with 11 bases sitting between them. The V gene's germline CDR1 is MNHEY and CDR2 SMNVEV (reference sequence). CDR3 region: CASSWTVSTDTQYF. The CDR3 coding sequence is TGTGCCAGCAGTTGGACAGTCTCGACAGATACGCAGTATTTT.

This sequence joins TRBV6-6 and TRBJ2-1; 7 nucleotides align to TRBD1. CDR1 is MNHNY, CDR2 SVGAGI, per germline (reference sequence). V was clipped by 5 bases and J by 7 bases; unmatched bases: 17. CDR3 size: 17 residues. DNA for the CDR3: TGTGCCAGCAGTCTGATGGGACAGTTGGTGGTGGGGAATGAGCAGTTCTTC. It encodes CASSLMGQLVVGNEQFF.